This TCR beta chain was sequenced in a study of T cell repertoires in cytomegalovirus infection. Study-level information: Matching HLA type and CMV infection were both indicated by public TCR beta signatures.

Study results and limitations: The response measured ex vivo was dominated by TCR beta clonotypes (HLA-C-restricted and CMV-specific).

MiXCR, run by TCRdb on the reads, gives a single entry per CDR3 protein. This sample has around 320,000 distinct CDR3 sequences, with more than 8% found just once. This clonotype was seen just once. Its matching antigen is unknown. CDR3 size: 15 residues. The ends lost 0 bases at V and 4 bases at J; junction bases unmatched: 5. CDR1 is SQVTM and CDR2 is ANQGSEA in the germline V gene. Sequenced: PBMCs. This chain links TRBV29-1 with TRBJ2-1; 8 bases line up with TRBD2. The TCR originated in a human donor in good health (CMV status not recorded). Some clones in this sample may be carry-over from other donors' samples. The CDR3 loop is CSVEEASGFYNEQFF. The CDR3 DNA reads as TGCAGCGTTGAAGAGGCTAGCGGGTTTTACAATGAGCAGTTCTTC.